Listed below are T cell receptor beta chains from one sample, sequenced in a study of cytomegalovirus exposure and HLA in healthy donors. Method: immunoSEQ multiplex PCR; TCRdb's copy keeps in-frame clones and lacks some. This sample has 300,000 to 450,000 clones; roughly 85% occur once, and the top ten carry roughly 0.82%. What was sequenced was PBMCs. These receptors were collected from a woman younger than 35 in good health and CMV-seronegative. CDR3s include the opening cysteine and the closing phenylalanine or tryptophan. The order of the fields is D gene, clone size, J gene, V gene, CDR3 DNA, CDR3 protein. The D gene is left open where the match is weak. Only some rows state a clone size, as once, few, many or a class for expanded clones.

>TRBD2|NA|TRBJ2-5|TRBV11-2
TGTGCCAGCAGCTTAACGGTGCGGGGGGAGACCCAGTACTTC
CASSLTVRGETQYF
>TRBD2|NA|TRBJ2-5|TRBV27
TGTGCCAGCAGTGCGGGACTAGCGGGAGTAGTTAAAGAGACCCAGTACTTC
CASSAGLAGVVKETQYF
>NA|once|TRBJ1-2|TRBV27
TGTGCCAGCAGTTCCTTGGACAGCACCTATGGCTACACCTTC
CASSSLDSTYGYTF
>NA|NA|TRBJ1-1|TRBV6-5
TGTGCCAGCGGGGCCCCTGGAAACACTGAAGCTTTCTTT
CASGAPGNTEAFF
>TRBD1|few|TRBJ2-1|TRBV5-4
TGTGCCAGCAGCTTCGACAGGGGGACCTACAATGAGCAGTTCTTC
CASSFDRGTYNEQFF
>TRBD2|NA|TRBJ2-3|TRBV28
TGTGCCAGCAGTTTAACGGCTAGCGGGAGCAGCACAGATACGCAGTATTTT
CASSLTASGSSTDTQYF
>NA|NA|TRBJ1-1|TRBV7-9
TGTGCCAGCAGCCAAGCGGGGCTTGAAGCTTTCTTT
CASSQAGLEAFF
>NA|NA|TRBJ1-2|TRBV7-8
TGTGCCAGCAGCTCAGGGGAGGGCTATGGCTACACCTTC
CASSSGEGYGYTF
>TRBD1|NA|TRBJ1-3|TRBV6-5
TGTGCCAGCAGTTACACAAAGACAGGGGGAAACACCATATATTTT
CASSYTKTGGNTIYF
>TRBD1|NA|TRBJ1-2|TRBV11-2
TGTGCCAGCAGCTTACGGACAGGGGTCTATGGCTACACCTTC
CASSLRTGVYGYTF
>NA|NA|TRBJ2-1|TRBV6-1
TGTGCCAGCAGTGAATTCCTCCCCGGGTATGAGCAGTTCTTC
CASSEFLPGYEQFF
>TRBD2|NA|TRBJ2-1|TRBV28
TGTGCCAGCCGCAAATCGGCCCTAGCGGGGGGCGCAAGCAATGAGCAGTTCTTC
CASRKSALAGGASNEQFF
>TRBD1|NA|TRBJ2-7|TRBV27
TGTGCCAGCAGTCCAGCCGGGACAGCCACGGACGAGCAGTACTTC
CASSPAGTATDEQYF
>TRBD2|NA|TRBJ2-3|TRBV4-2
TGTGCCAGCAGCAAACAACGGACTAGCGGGGGTACAGATACGCAGTATTTT
CASSKQRTSGGTDTQYF
>TRBD1|NA|TRBJ1-2|TRBV5-5
TGTGCCAGCAGCTTGGTAATAAACTTTTCGTCGAGAGGGGGCGAAGGTGGCTACACCTTC
CASSLVINFSSRGGEGGYTF
>NA|NA|TRBJ2-6|TRBV5-1
TGCGCCAGCAGCTTGGCGACAGGCCCGAGGTCTGGGGCCAACGTCCTGACTTTC
CASSLATGPRSGANVLTF
>NA|NA|TRBJ1-1|TRBV6-1
TGTGCCAGCAGGGGGCCGTATACGAACACTGAAGCTTTCTTT
CASRGPYTNTEAFF
>NA|NA|TRBJ2-7|TRBV9
TGTGCCAGCAGCTCCCGGGACTCCATCCGGGCCTACGAGCAGTACTTC
CASSSRDSIRAYEQYF
>NA|once|TRBJ2-5|TRBV5-1
TGCGCCAGCAGCCCGGCACAGGCAGTACTGTACTTC
CASSPAQAVLYF
>TRBD2|NA|TRBJ2-3|TRBV27
TGTGCCAGCAGTTTATACTCGGGACTAGCGGCCGGCACAGATACGCAGTATTTT
CASSLYSGLAAGTDTQYF
>NA|NA|TRBJ2-7|TRBV19
TGTGCCAGTAGTAGAGTTCTAAATAACTACGAGCAGTACTTC
CASSRVLNNYEQYF
>NA|few|TRBJ2-7|TRBV7-9
TGTGCCAGCAGCTTAGCAGAGGCCTCCTACGAGCAGTACTTC
CASSLAEASYEQYF
>TRBD1|NA|TRBJ2-7|TRBV27
TGTGCCAGCAGTTTCGGGACAGGGGACGAGCAGTACTTC
CASSFGTGDEQYF
>TRBD1|NA|TRBJ1-6|TRBV6-4
TGTGCCAGCATCCGGACAGGGGGAGGTGGCTCACCCCTCCACTTT
CASIRTGGGGSPLHF
>TRBD1|NA|TRBJ2-5|TRBV29-1
TGCAGCGTTGAAGACCGACAGGGGGGGACCCAGTACTTC
CSVEDRQGGTQYF
>TRBD2|NA|TRBJ2-1|TRBV28
TGTGCCAGCAGTTTCCCGGAAGGGAGGGATGAGCAGTTCTTC
CASSFPEGRDEQFF
>NA|NA|TRBJ1-2|TRBV7-9
TGTGCCAGCAGCTCCCTACAGGGATCAGATATTGGCTACACCTTC
CASSSLQGSDIGYTF
>NA|once|TRBJ1-4|TRBV10-2
TGCGCCAGCAGTGACCCGTATGAAAAACTGTTTTTT
CASSDPYEKLFF
>NA|NA|TRBJ1-1|TRBV28
TGTGCCAGCAAATCCAGGGTTAACACTGAAGCTTTCTTT
CASKSRVNTEAFF
>NA|few|TRBJ1-2|TRBV2
TGTGCCAGCAGTGAAACAGGGTTGCGAGGCTACACCTTC
CASSETGLRGYTF
>NA|NA|TRBJ2-2|TRBV5-1
TGCGCCAGCAGTAGGCAGGCCAGGAACACCGGGGAGCTGTTTTTT
CASSRQARNTGELFF
>NA|NA|TRBJ2-2|TRBV11-2
TGTGCCAGCAGTCCAGGTATGGGTCCCTCTGGGGAGCTGTTTTTT
CASSPGMGPSGELFF
>NA|NA|TRBJ1-3|TRBV11-2
TGTGCCAGCAGCTCCCGGGAAGTAAAATATTTT
CASSSREVKYF
>NA|NA|TRBJ2-1|TRBV5-5
TGTGCCAGCAGACTATACCTGCTAGATAGTTCCAATGAGCAGTTCTTC
CASRLYLLDSSNEQFF
>NA|NA|TRBJ2-7|TRBV20-1
TGCAGTGCGAGCGACTACGAGCAGTACTTC
CSASDYEQYF
>TRBD2|NA|TRBJ2-3|TRBV27
TGTGCCAGCAGTCTTGGACTAGCGGGCTCCGCAGATACGCAGTATTTT
CASSLGLAGSADTQYF
>NA|NA|TRBJ2-2|TRBV7-8
TGTGCCAGCAGCTTCCTGACTACGGGGGCCGGGGAGCTGTTTTTT
CASSFLTTGAGELFF
>NA|NA|TRBJ2-7|TRBV19
TGTGCCAGTAGTATTCGGGGGCCAGGGGGCTCCTACGAGCAGTACTTC
CASSIRGPGGSYEQYF
>NA|NA|TRBJ1-2|TRBV14
TGTGCCAGCAGCCAAGTTTTGGCAGGGGCCCAGGGCTACACCTTC
CASSQVLAGAQGYTF
>NA|NA|TRBJ2-3|TRBV19
TGTGCCAGTAGTACTAGGACAGATCCCACAGATACGCAGTATTTT
CASSTRTDPTDTQYF
>NA|few|TRBJ1-5|TRBV2
TGTGCCAGCAGTGATAACAGGGACCTCGGGCCCCAGCATTTT
CASSDNRDLGPQHF
>TRBD2|NA|TRBJ2-3|TRBV9
TGTGCCAGCAGTTCAACTAGCGCCCTGATCGGAGATACGCAGTATTTT
CASSSTSALIGDTQYF
>TRBD1|NA|TRBJ2-3|TRBV29-1
TGCAGCGTCGGGGACAGAAAAATTACAGATACGCAGTATTTT
CSVGDRKITDTQYF
>NA|NA|TRBJ2-6|TRBV7-9
TGTGCCAGCAGCCCCTTTGGGGCCAACGTCCTGACTTTC
CASSPFGANVLTF
>NA|once|TRBJ2-1|TRBV11-2
TGTGCCAGCAGCTTAGGGACAAGGAGTGAGCAGTTCTTC
CASSLGTRSEQFF
>NA|NA|TRBJ2-3|TRBV6-1
TGTGCCAGCAGCCTAGATCCCACAGATACGCAGTATTTT
CASSLDPTDTQYF
>TRBD2|NA|TRBJ2-1|TRBV10-2
TGCGCCAGCAGTGAGTTCAGCGGGGGCGCCTACAATGAGCAGTTCTTC
CASSEFSGGAYNEQFF
>TRBD1|NA|TRBJ1-1|TRBV6-1
TGTGCCAGCATACAGGGGGCGATCACTGAAGCTTTCTTT
CASIQGAITEAFF
>TRBD1|once|TRBJ2-2|TRBV5-1
TGCGCCAGCAGACGGGACAGGGGTAACACCGGGGAGCTGTTTTTT
CASRRDRGNTGELFF